Listed here are 31 T cell receptor beta chains from one sample, sequenced in a study of blood T cell repertoires in COVID-19 (dated by TCRdb to 2020 to 2021). The receptor library was made with the immunoSEQ multiplex PCR assay. TCRdb obtained this table from immuneACCESS and retained in-frame rearrangements with V and J assigned. These tables miss some clones; where compared with another copy, unresolved V genes account for less than half of the shortfall, and the remainder is unexplained. The sample table contains over 200,000 clones; only one count was recorded for 83% of them. The ten largest clones add up to 8% to 10% of the sample. The sequencing input was peripheral blood. The receptors shown here come from a woman aged 50 to 60 with acute or convalescent COVID-19.

The chain has TRBV27 and TRBJ1-6, with 9 nucleotides matching TRBD1. This CDR3 has 16 residues. The J segment lost 7 bases and the V segment lost 7 bases, leaving 11 bases of the junction unmatched. The germline V gene has CDR1 MNHEY and CDR2 SMNVEV (reference sequence). This CDR3 is CASTLGQGTWNSPLHF. CDR3 DNA: TGTGCCAGCACTCTCGGACAGGGGACGTGGAATTCACCCCTCCACTTT.

The chain couples TRBV2 to TRBJ2-2; D is perhaps TRBD1 (5 bases). The CDR3 runs 14 residues. With 6 bases removed from V and 3 bases from J, the gap between germline ends came to 11 bases. Germline CDR1 and CDR2: SNHLY and FYNNEI. The CDR3 coding sequence is TGTGCCAGCAGACGAGACAGCTACACCGGGGAGCTGTTTTTT. Protein: CASRRDSYTGELFF.

The chain recombines TRBV7-3 with TRBJ2-5; tentatively, D is TRBD2 (5 bases). Looked up from germline, CDR1 is SGHTA and CDR2 is FQGTGA. The CDR3 runs to 14 residues. V was trimmed by 5 bases and J by 5 bases, leaving 15 bases between them. The CDR3 region is CASSHGVGHETQYF. CDR3 DNA: TGTGCCAGCAGCCACGGGGTGGGTCACGAGACCCAGTACTTC.

The chain couples TRBV6-1 to TRBJ2-5; a possible D gene is TRBD1 (5 bases). V was clipped by 0 bases and J by 1 base, with 9 bases between them. CDR1 is MNHNS and CDR2 is SASEGT in the germline V gene. This CDR3 contains 15 residues. CDR3 sequence reads: CASSEAGRAQETQYF. The CDR3 nucleotides read TGTGCCAGCAGTGAAGCGGGCAGGGCCCAAGAGACCCAGTACTTC.

This sequence joins TRBV5-1 and TRBJ1-1; no clear D. The CDR3 consists of 11 residues. Germline CDR1 and CDR2: SGHRS and YFSETQ. The ends were cut back, 5 bases at V and 5 bases at J, with 7 bases in the middle. The CDR3 nucleotides are TGCGCCAGCAGAGCGGGGACTGAAGCTTTCTTT. Its translation: CASRAGTEAFF.

This clone was detected only a few times. V usage is TRBV27 and J usage is TRBJ2-2; TRBD2 matches 9 bases. Germline loops: CDR1 MNHEY, CDR2 SMNVEV (reference sequence). The V gene end was trimmed by 6 bases and the J gene end by 7 bases; junction bases not matched to a gene: 15. The CDR3 consists of 17 residues. The CDR3 DNA follows: TGTGCCAGCAGCCGACGACCGGGACTAGCTAATTTCGGGGAGCTGTTTTTT. Protein sequence: CASSRRPGLANFGELFF.

CDR3 sequence (DNA): TGTGCCAGCGGTAAGCGGGAGCCTTCCTACGAGCAGTACTTC. Its translation is CASGKREPSYEQYF. The rearrangement joins TRBV27 to TRBJ2-7; 8 bases are a match to TRBD2. This CDR3 spans 14 amino acids. The V and J ends lost 8 bases and 1 base, in that order; junction bases with no gene match: 7. Germline CDR1 is MNHEY and CDR2 is SMNVEV (reference sequence).

Written as DNA, the CDR3 is TGCAGCGTTGGACAGGGTGGGTTGGACGAGCAGTACTTC. This encodes CSVGQGGLDEQYF. The chain combines TRBV29-1 with TRBJ2-7, with 7 positions matching TRBD1. Germline CDR1 reads SQVTM; CDR2 reads ANQGSEA. Trimming took 4 bases from V and 5 from J; bases not matched to a gene: 8. This CDR3 contains 13 residues.

This rearrangement joins TRBV28 to TRBJ1-3; D remains ambiguous. CDR1 and CDR2 (germline): MDHEN, SYDVKM. This CDR3 is 10 amino acids long. V was shortened by 8 bases and J by 5 bases, with 4 bases between the two germline ends. The CDR3 protein is CASARNTIYF. CDR3 in DNA: TGTGCCAGCGCGAGAAACACCATATATTTT. Full variable domain (outside the CDR3, taken from reference TRBV28 and TRBJ1-3): DVKVTQSSRYLVKRTGEKVFLECVQDMDHENMFWYRQDPGLGLRLIYFSYDVKMKEKGDIPEGYSVSREKKERFSLILESASTNQTSMYLCASARNTIYFGEGSWLTVV.

The CDR3 DNA reads TGTGCCAGCAGCCGCCCGGACAACTCTGGTCAGCCCCAGCATTTT. It is translated as CASSRPDNSGQPQHF. The rearrangement uses TRBV6-5 and TRBJ1-5; perhaps TRBD1 as D (5 bases). This CDR3 is 15 amino acids long. From germline, CDR1 is MNHEY and CDR2 SVGAGI. V was pared by 6 bases and J by 6 bases, with 18 bases between.

This chain joins TRBV14 and TRBJ1-2; no clear D. V was cut by 1 base and J by 3 bases, with 6 bases left in between. The CDR3 totals 13 residues. Looked up from germline, CDR1 is SGHDN and CDR2 is FVKESK. The CDR3 here is CASSQGHDYGYTF. The CDR3 region has the DNA TGTGCCAGCAGCCAAGGACATGACTATGGCTACACCTTC.

This clone was seen a handful of times. The chain has TRBV5-8 and TRBJ2-7, with 8 bases fitting TRBD2. V dropped 4 bases and J dropped 5; count of bases not matched to a gene: 5. The germline CDR1 and CDR2 sequences are SGHTS and YDEGEE. The length of the CDR3 is 13 residues. The chain's CDR3 is CASSGLASHEQYF. CDR3 bases: TGTGCCAGCAGCGGACTAGCTTCCCACGAGCAGTACTTC.

This rearrangement joins TRBV28 to TRBJ2-2, with 7 positions matching TRBD2. The CDR3 totals 16 residues. Germline V gene sequence: CDR1 MDHEN, CDR2 SYDVKM. V shed 6 bases, J shed 6 bases, and the junction held 13 bases outside the gene matches. The CDR3 region has the DNA TGTGCCAGCAGGGTATTAGCGGGTCCGCGGCCCGGGGAGCTGTTTTTT. Translation gives CASRVLAGPRPGELFF.

The V gene is TRBV27, the J gene TRBJ2-1; 7 nucleotides match TRBD1. The CDR3 has 15 amino acids. Germline V gene data show CDR1 as MNHEY and CDR2 as SMNVEV (reference sequence). With 3 bases clipped from V and 9 bases from J, the junction kept 11 bases outside the gene matches. CDR3 sequence (DNA): TGTGCCAGCAGTTTTGGGACAGCCCTCAGCGGTGAGCAGTTCTTC. Translated, it gives CASSFGTALSGEQFF.

This clone was found a few times. The chain carries TRBV27 and TRBJ2-1, with D hard to call. V was trimmed by 7 bases and J by 6 bases, leaving 16 bases between them. The V gene's germline CDR1 is MNHEY and CDR2 SMNVEV (reference sequence). CDR3 size: 14 residues. CDR3 sequence (DNA): TGTGCCAGCAATTCCCGGTGGTCGGGCAATGAGCAGTTCTTC. Protein: CASNSRWSGNEQFF.

V is TRBV6-1 and J is TRBJ1-3; 8 bases are shared with TRBD1. This CDR3 spans 17 amino acids. The germline gives CDR1 MNHNS, CDR2 SASEGT. V trimming: 4 bases; J trimming: 4 bases; junction bases outside the gene matches: 12. For the CDR3, the DNA is TGTGCCAGCAGTGCCCCAGACAGGGGACCGGTCGGAAACACCATATATTTT. This encodes CASSAPDRGPVGNTIYF.

This rearrangement joins TRBV4-2 to TRBJ2-3; D is unclear. V was cut by 0 bases and J by 4 bases, with 14 bases left in between. The germline V gene encodes CDR1 LGHNA and CDR2 YNFKEQ. The CDR3 totals 16 residues. CDR3 DNA: TGTGCCAGCAGCCAAGAACCCCCCCGGAGTTCAGATACGCAGTATTTT. Its protein product is CASSQEPPRSSDTQYF.

The chain combines TRBV5-5 with TRBJ2-3; possible D gene TRBD2, 5 bases. The CDR3 loop spans 14 amino acids. V lost 0 bases and J lost 14, with 19 bases in between. CDR1 is SGHKS and CDR2 is YYEKEE in the germline V gene (reference sequence). CDR3 coding DNA: TGTGCCAGCAGCTTGGCCGGGGTGCCCGGGCAGTGGTATTTT. Translating gives CASSLAGVPGQWYF.

In DNA, the CDR3 is TGTGCCTGGTCACCGGGGTCCAGTGGTACGCAGTATTTT. Protein product: CAWSPGSSGTQYF. This chain uses TRBV30 with TRBJ2-3; a possible D gene is TRBD2 (5 bases). V was pared by 5 bases and J by 8 bases, with 17 bases between. The CDR3 runs to 13 residues. Per germline, CDR1 GTSNPN and CDR2 SVGIG (reference sequence).

This chain uses TRBV12-3 or TRBV12-4 with TRBJ2-7; 8 bases map to TRBD1. This CDR3 region has 13 residues. Trimming at V came to 7 bases and at J to 1 base, leaving 3 bases not matched to a gene. The chain's CDR3 is CASTWTGSYEQYF. DNA for the CDR3: TGTGCCAGCACCTGGACAGGGTCCTACGAGCAGTACTTC.

As regards this clone: The sample contains more than one DNA sequence encoding this CDR3. The rearrangement uses TRBV20-1 and TRBJ2-7, with D perhaps TRBD2 (6 bases). V was cut by 6 bases and J by 3 bases, with 9 bases left in between. Per the germline V gene, CDR1 is DFQATT and CDR2 is SNEGSKA (reference sequence). The CDR3 contains 11 residues. The DNA for the CDR3 is TGCAGTGCCGGGGGTAGCTACGAGCAGTACTTC. This gives the protein CSAGGSYEQYF.

This chain links TRBV21-1 with TRBJ1-4; TRBD1 is taken as the D call from the table, unchecked against the DNA. TRBV21-1 is a pseudogene segment. The CDR3 spans 18 residues. The CDR3 here is CASSKTVLAPHGREKLFF. CDR3 coding DNA: TGTGCCAGCAGCAAAACAGTTCTGGCACCCCATGGGCGTGAAAAACTGTTTTTT.

The gene calls are TRBV3-1 (or the pseudogene TRBV3-2) and TRBJ2-3; 7 positions match TRBD1. Germline values: CDR1 LGHDT, CDR2 YNNKEL (reference sequence). The CDR3 is made up of 16 amino acids. The trim removed 5 bases at V and 3 bases at J, leaving 11 bases unmatched. CDR3: CASSSRRRGRTDTQYF. The CDR3 DNA reads TGTGCCAGCAGCTCCCGGCGAAGGGGGCGAACAGATACGCAGTATTTT.

The CDR3 region is CASSLRGRTGDAEAFF. The CDR3 coding sequence is TGCGCCAGCAGCTTAAGGGGTCGGACAGGGGACGCTGAAGCTTTCTTT. The chain couples TRBV5-1 to TRBJ1-1; 9 nucleotides line up with TRBD1. With V trimmed by 2 bases and J by 6 bases, 11 bases remained unmatched. The germline gives CDR1 SGHRS, CDR2 YFSETQ. The length of the CDR3 is 16 residues.

This sequence joins TRBV5-1 and TRBJ1-5; D not certain. The CDR3 length is 15 residues. Looked up from germline, CDR1 is SGHRS and CDR2 is YFSETQ. V lost 4 bases to trimming and J lost 0 bases, with 11 bases between them. The chain's CDR3 is CASSLSGVSNQPQHF. Here the CDR3 DNA reads TGCGCCAGCAGCCTTTCGGGAGTTAGCAATCAGCCCCAGCATTTT.

The V gene is TRBV27, the J gene TRBJ1-2; the match to TRBD1 covers 9 bases. The CDR3 has 14 residues. Losses at the gene ends were 7 bases for V and 4 bases for J; bases not matched to a gene: 7. CDR1 is MNHEY, CDR2 SMNVEV, per germline (reference sequence). The CDR3 spells CASKWTGEGYGYTF. CDR3 nucleotides: TGTGCCAGCAAATGGACAGGGGAGGGCTATGGCTACACCTTC.

This rearrangement joins TRBV24-1 to TRBJ2-1, with a possible D match to TRBD2 (6 bases). From germline, CDR1 is KGHDR and CDR2 SFDVKD. The CDR3 runs to 15 residues. V was clipped by 8 bases and J by 2 bases, with 15 bases between them. The CDR3 here is CATTRGDGPYNEQFF. CDR3 sequence (DNA): TGTGCCACCACCCGCGGGGACGGGCCCTACAATGAGCAGTTCTTC.

The rearrangement joins TRBV10-3 to TRBJ1-6; 7 nucleotides match TRBD1. V shed 10 bases, J shed 10 bases, and the junction held 7 bases outside the gene matches. The CDR3 has 12 amino acids. Germline lookup yields CDR1 ENHRY and CDR2 SYGVKD. Here the CDR3 reads CATGQVGSPLHF. The CDR3 DNA reads as TGTGCCACCGGACAGGTGGGATCACCCCTCCACTTT.

The CDR3 loop is CASSSGGFTDTQYF. In nucleotides, the CDR3 is TGTGCCAGCAGCTCAGGGGGTTTCACAGATACGCAGTATTTT. This sequence joins TRBV7-8 and TRBJ2-3, with 7 bases matching TRBD1. Trimming cost V 4 bases and J 2 bases; bases outside gene matches: 3. CDR3 length equals 14 residues. Germline V CDR1 and CDR2: SGHVS, FQNEAQ.

The genes are TRBV5-6 and TRBJ2-7; D perhaps matches TRBD2 (5 bases). CDR3 length equals 15 residues. From germline, CDR1 is SGHDT and CDR2 YYEEEE. Trimming pared 1 base from V and 0 bases from J, leaving 11 bases between. In DNA, the CDR3 is TGTGCCAGCAGCTTGACGGTGACTACCTCCTACGAGCAGTACTTC. Translation gives CASSLTVTTSYEQYF.

The rearrangement joins TRBV3-1 (or the pseudogene TRBV3-2) to TRBJ2-5, with 8 positions matching TRBD2. J gave up 5 bases and V 1 base, and 9 bases lay outside the gene matches. The germline CDR1 and CDR2 sequences are LGHDT and YNNKEL (reference sequence). This CDR3 comprises 16 residues. In DNA, the CDR3 is TGTGCCAGCAGCCAAGGTGGAGTAGCGGGAAGGGAGACCCAGTACTTC. Its protein product is CASSQGGVAGRETQYF.